The rows below give T cell receptor beta chains drawn from one sample of a study of T cells after yellow fever vaccination. From the 5' RACE reads, TCRdb called clonotypes with MiXCR, one entry per CDR3 protein. The profile shows 340,000 or so distinct CDR3 sequences, around 12% of them singletons. Material: CD4+ T cells sorted from PBMCs, obtained 15 days after the yellow fever booster vaccination. These receptors were obtained from a man aged 18 to 29 who received the YFV17D yellow fever vaccine. Both conserved end residues are part of each CDR3. Each record gives: clone size, J gene, V gene, CDR3 length, CDR3 protein. Clone sizes are given selectively: once, few, many, or a class where the clone is expanded.

>few|TRBJ2-3|TRBV6-2/TRBV6-3|16
CASSYSLRGGLNTQYF
>-|TRBJ1-2|TRBV5-1|14
CASSPQTGGDGYTF
>few|TRBJ2-7|TRBV18|16
CASSPATSGARYEQYF
>-|TRBJ1-2|TRBV18|13
CASSLQDDYGYTF
>many|TRBJ2-3|TRBV7-2|13
CASSGGDKYTQYF
>-|TRBJ1-1|TRBV28|13
CASSSTLQGGAFF
>few|TRBJ2-3|TRBV24-1|14
CATSDGTGTDTQYF
>-|TRBJ2-2|TRBV7-3|12
CASRGTVGELFF
>few|TRBJ1-2|TRBV6-5|18
CASSRRRDRGQSHYGYTF
>few|TRBJ2-1|TRBV20-1|14
CSASLGLAIGEQFF
>many|TRBJ2-5|TRBV7-2|13
CASSDRESKTQYF
>-|TRBJ1-4|TRBV12-3/TRBV12-4|13
CASNWGGNEKLFF
>-|TRBJ1-1|TRBV3-1|18
CASSQDRGQGGFNTEAFF
>-|TRBJ2-5|TRBV18|14
CASSPPASQETQYF
>few|TRBJ2-4|TRBV5-1|15
CASSPKLAGSNIQYF
>-|TRBJ1-1|TRBV12-3/TRBV12-4|14
CASSLGPVDTEAFF
>-|TRBJ2-7|TRBV10-3|14
CAIRGDSPLREQYF
>-|TRBJ2-1|TRBV4-2|14
CASSQAGGSNEQFF
>-|TRBJ1-5|TRBV12-3/TRBV12-4|15
CASRVRSQGHQPQHF
>few|TRBJ1-1|TRBV10-3|14
CAISDKEVDTEAFF
>few|TRBJ1-2|TRBV11-1|12
CASSFDRNGYTF
>few|TRBJ1-3|TRBV28|14
CASSFQGGGNTIYF
>-|TRBJ1-2|TRBV5-5|17
CASSSLGTGFMEYGYTF
>-|TRBJ2-1|TRBV27|13
CASSRRGAREQFF
>many|TRBJ2-5|TRBV10-3|12
CAISGQQETQYF
>-|TRBJ1-1|TRBV7-3|15
CASSLTGGRVTEAFF
>-|TRBJ2-3|TRBV6-2/TRBV6-3|13
CASSYSQGDTQYF
>-|TRBJ2-1|TRBV5-4|16
CASSSGGVPSYNEQFF
>many|TRBJ1-6|TRBV7-9|13
CASSFGGDSPLHF
>few|TRBJ2-4|TRBV3-1|15
CASSQEGTGENIQYF
>many|TRBJ2-1|TRBV4-1|16
CASSHWTGDPYNEQFF
>few|TRBJ2-3|TRBV6-1|16
CASSVTRLAGTDTQYF
>-|TRBJ1-1|TRBV4-1|15
CASSQDGAPNTEAFF
>many|TRBJ2-5|TRBV12-3/TRBV12-4|13
CASSPFRGETQYF
>few|TRBJ1-2|TRBV7-2|15
CASSLQQGDNYGYTF